A single sample gave rise to the 15 T cell receptor beta chains below, sequenced in a study. A single record per CDR3 protein comes from TCRdb applying MiXCR to the RT-PCR reads. The sample holds around 700,000 distinct CDR3 sequences; 14% are singletons and the top ten take about 3.6%. What was sequenced was memory CD4+ T cells from blood. The receptors were sampled from a female donor in good health, serving as a healthy control.

This clonotype came up a few times. The gene calls are TRBV7-3 and TRBJ2-7; D uncertain. This CDR3 is 14 amino acids long. Germline V gives CDR1 SGHTA, CDR2 FQGTGA. Trimming removed 4 bases from V and 2 bases from J, with 12 bases in between. The CDR3 is CASSSGSPPYEQYF. CDR3 bases: TGTGCCAGCAGCTCAGGTTCCCCCCCCTACGAGCAGTACTTC.

CDR3 in DNA: TGCAGTGCTAAGGACATATCAGATACGCAGTATTTT. It translates to CSAKDISDTQYF. The chain couples TRBV20-1 to TRBJ2-3, with D perhaps matching TRBD1 (5 bases). This CDR3 has 12 residues. The germline V and J ends were trimmed by 4 bases and 4 bases, with 9 bases remaining between them. Germline CDR1 is DFQATT and CDR2 is SNEGSKA (reference sequence).

This clonotype was detected only a few times. The chain has TRBV3-1 and TRBJ1-4; 9 bases fit TRBD1. Germline values: CDR1 LGHDT, CDR2 YNNKEL (reference sequence). Germline trimming cut 1 base from V and 8 bases from J; bases unmatched to any gene: 14. The CDR3 totals 18 residues. The CDR3 spells CASSQASLQGTGREKLFF. Written as DNA, the CDR3 is TGTGCCAGCAGCCAAGCGTCGCTTCAAGGGACAGGGAGGGAAAAACTGTTTTTT.

This clonotype was seen at least ten times. CDR3 in amino acids: CASSQGLAGEQYF. CDR3 sequence (DNA): TGTGCCAGCAGCCAAGGTCTAGCGGGCGAGCAGTACTTC. The chain is built from TRBV4-2 and TRBJ2-7; TRBD2 agrees at 8 bases. With 1 base clipped from V and 6 bases from J, the junction kept 2 bases outside the gene matches. The CDR3 totals 13 residues. Germline V gene sequence: CDR1 LGHNA, CDR2 YNFKEQ.

The chain is built from TRBV2 and TRBJ1-5; the match to TRBD1 covers 9 bases. This CDR3 region has 15 residues. Losses at the gene ends were 4 bases for V and 0 bases for J; bases not matched to a gene: 1. Germline CDR1 and CDR2: SNHLY and FYNNEI. CDR3 nucleotides: TGTGCCAGCAGTGCGGGACAGGGTAGCAATCAGCCCCAGCATTTT. This encodes CASSAGQGSNQPQHF.

This chain uses TRBV6-2 or TRBV6-3 with TRBJ2-1; 7 bases fit TRBD2. The CDR3 has 16 residues. CDR1 and CDR2 from the germline V gene are MNHEY and SVGEGT. Trimming at V came to 4 bases and at J to 7 bases, leaving 13 bases not matched to a gene. CDR3 residues: CASSLRREKKLNEQFF. The DNA for the CDR3 is TGTGCCAGCAGTTTGCGGCGGGAGAAAAAGTTGAATGAGCAGTTCTTC.

This clonotype showed up many times. The chain employs TRBV20-1 and TRBJ2-7, with 7 bases matching TRBD2. The CDR3 has 13 residues. The germline V gene has CDR1 DFQATT and CDR2 SNEGSKA (reference sequence). Trimming took 5 bases from V and 2 from J; bases not matched to a gene: 6. In nucleotides, the CDR3 is TGCAGTGCTCCAGCGGGAACTGCCTACGAGCAGTACTTC. Amino acid sequence: CSAPAGTAYEQYF.

This clonotype was seen a handful of times. In nucleotides, the CDR3 is TGTGCCAGCAGCTGGGCATTTTCGAACACTGAAGCTTTCTTT. The encoded protein is CASSWAFSNTEAFF. The gene calls are TRBV12-3 or TRBV12-4 and TRBJ1-1, with no clear D. V was shortened by 6 bases and J by 1 base, with 12 bases between the two germline ends. CDR3 size: 14 residues.

This clonotype was seen ten or more times. The chain joins TRBV5-6 to TRBJ1-6; D perhaps matches TRBD1 (6 bases). In germline, CDR1 is SGHDT, CDR2 YYEEEE. Trimming left V 4 bases short and J 5 bases short, with 16 bases between. CDR3 length: 16 residues. CDR3 in amino acids: CASSRLEQGHNSPLHF. The CDR3 DNA sequence: TGTGCCAGCAGCCGCCTCGAACAGGGTCATAATTCACCCCTCCACTTT.

The chain couples TRBV7-6 to TRBJ2-7, with D possibly TRBD1 on 5 matching bases. V lost 5 bases and J 3 bases, leaving 14 bases between the germline ends. Germline CDR1 and CDR2: SGHVS and FNYEAQ. This CDR3 is built from 14 residues. The CDR3, as DNA: TGTGCCAGCAGCCCCCCAGACAGACTCTACGAGCAGTACTTC. It encodes CASSPPDRLYEQYF.

This clonotype was found a few times. The V call is TRBV14, the J call TRBJ1-6; no firm D call. V lost 1 base and J 6 bases, leaving 7 bases between the germline ends. This CDR3 has 14 residues. Germline V gene sequence: CDR1 SGHDN, CDR2 FVKESK. The CDR3 coding sequence is TGTGCCAGCAGCCAAGGGTTATCTAATTCACCCCTCCACTTT. Its translation is CASSQGLSNSPLHF.

Details on this clonotype: This may stem from a read error, because a much larger clone lies one nucleotide away. The CDR3 ends on some other residue instead of the conserved phenylalanine or tryptophan, so this is likely a read error. This chain joins TRBV6-5 and TRBJ1-1; D uncertain. Germline assignment: CDR1 MNHEY and CDR2 SVGAGI. The CDR3 consists of 14 residues. Trimming took off 0 bases at V and 5 bases at J, with 10 bases between the two ends. The CDR3 DNA sequence: TGTGCCAGCAGTTACTCACCGGGCCGGACTGAAGCTTTCTAT. It is translated as CASSYSPGRTEAFY.

Here the CDR3 reads CASSPRQGVSTQYF. Here the CDR3 DNA reads TGTGCCAGCAGCCCTAGACAGGGAGTGAGTACGCAGTATTTT. The chain uses TRBV7-2 and TRBJ2-3; TRBD1 aligns across 7 bases. In germline, CDR1 is SGHTA, CDR2 FQGNSA. The ends lost 5 bases at V and 8 bases at J; junction bases unmatched: 10. This CDR3 has 14 amino acids.

In this sample, this clonotype turned up a few times. The chain employs TRBV9 and TRBJ2-1; TRBD1 might be the D (6 bases). Germline V gene lookup returns CDR1 SGDLS and CDR2 YYNGEE. V was shortened by 4 bases and J by 2 bases, with 13 bases between the two germline ends. The CDR3 covers 15 residues. The CDR3 sequence is CASSPIGDTYNEQFF. CDR3 in DNA: TGTGCCAGCAGCCCCATTGGGGACACCTACAATGAGCAGTTCTTC.

This chain links TRBV20-1 with TRBJ2-7; maybe TRBD2 (5 bases). Trimming stripped 4 bases from V and 3 bases from J, with 19 bases between. The germline V gene has CDR1 DFQATT and CDR2 SNEGSKA (reference sequence). The CDR3 totals 15 residues. The CDR3 nucleotides are TGCAGTGCTAAGGGAGACAAATTAGGTTACTACGAGCAGTACTTC. Translation gives CSAKGDKLGYYEQYF.